This T cell receptor beta chain comes out of a study of cytomegalovirus exposure and HLA in healthy donors. The CDR3 totals 15 residues. CDR1 and CDR2 from the germline V gene are LNHDA and SQIVND (reference sequence). V trimming: 4 bases; J trimming: 6 bases; junction bases outside the gene matches: 10. 13 Jbeta primers and 60 Vbeta primers were used for the PCR. TCRdb's table, derived via immunoSEQ multiplex PCR, lists solely in-frame clones and lacks some. The table shows approximately 100,000 clones, with roughly three quarters occurring only once. Unrecorded immune exposures were likely, despite nominal health at sampling.

The sequenced sample consisted of PBMCs. The V gene is TRBV19, the J gene TRBJ1-1; TRBD1 matches 8 bases. The sequence derives from a woman in her 40s in good health and CMV-seropositive. CDR3 DNA: TGTGCCAGTAGTAACCTGGACAGGGCCATACCTGAAGCTTTCTTT. Its translation: CASSNLDRAIPEAFF.